This entry features one TCR beta chain sequence. Its antigen is still unknown. Possible read error: a much larger clone is one base away. Using its own MiXCR run on the reads, TCRdb lists one record per CDR3 protein. Of 200,000 to 300,000 distinct CDR3 sequences in the sample, less than 9.5% were seen once. The sample comes from a study of T cell repertoires in cytomegalovirus infection. The CDR3 consists of 15 residues. Germline CDR1 and CDR2: SGHTA and FQGNSA. V lost 5 bases to trimming and J lost 4 bases; unmatched junction nucleotides: 6. Study-wide results and caveats: The ex vivo response was dominated by HLA-C-restricted CMV-specific TCR beta clonotypes.

The material sequenced was PBMCs. The sequence was obtained from a human donor in good health (CMV status not recorded). Some clones in this sample may be carry-over from other donors' samples. The rearrangement links TRBV7-2 to TRBJ2-2; 8 bases are shared with TRBD2. The CDR3 loop reads CASSKGLGITGELFF. The CDR3, as DNA: TGTGCCAGCAGCAAGGGACTAGGAATCACCGGGGAGCTGTTTTTT.